The source of this TCR beta chain is a study of blood T cell repertoires in COVID-19. Study-wide background: The cDNA or gDNA used as material had been derived from T cells, B-cell-depleted T cells, or PBMCs.

As handled by the study authors: Amplified reference gene primers provided the basis for estimating nucleated cell counts. Here immunoSEQ multiplex PCR was the method, and the copy in TCRdb shows in-frame clones only, minus some. That table gives V, J and clone size, and the DNA gave D and trimming. The repertoire holds around 140,000 clones, with more than 65% as singletons. The CDR3 consists of 15 residues. Germline V gene sequence: CDR1 LGHNA, CDR2 YSLEER. V lost 5 bases and J lost 4, with 17 bases in between. The chain couples TRBV4-3 to TRBJ2-5; D perhaps matches TRBD1 (6 bases). This TCR was sampled from a man aged 55 to 70 with active or convalescent COVID-19. Sequencing used peripheral blood. Here the CDR3 DNA reads TGCGCCAGCAGCTCCTCACAGGGTGGTGCAGAGACCCAGTACTTC. Protein sequence: CASSSSQGGAETQYF.